The rows below give T cell receptor beta chains drawn from one sample of a study of T-cell memory formation after mild COVID-19. TCRdb reprocessed the 5' RACE reads with MiXCR, giving one entry per CDR3 protein. The sample lists fewer than 600,000 distinct CDR3 sequences, less than 25% occurring once. Sequences were obtained from PBMCs or a T cell subset sorted from them (not recorded which). The receptors originated from an adult woman who had mild COVID-19 (a few samples of this study predate the infection). Cell type and time point are not known. Both conserved end residues are part of each CDR3. A D gene is named only where the DNA matches it firmly. The size entry is marked missing in some rows and otherwise reads once, few, many or a size class.

v_call,j_call,clone_size,d_call,cdr3_aa,cdr3_nt
TRBV12-3/TRBV12-4,TRBJ2-1,few,.,CASSFSPVWRGTDEQFF,TGTGCCAGCAGTTTTAGCCCCGTGTGGAGGGGTACTGATGAGCAGTTCTTC
TRBV18,TRBJ2-7,.,.,CASSPLGGEVQHEQYF,TGTGCCAGCTCACCACTCGGGGGAGAGGTGCAGCACGAGCAGTACTTC
TRBV4-3,TRBJ2-1,.,.,CASSQDQRGSGRHNEQFF,TGCGCCAGCAGCCAAGATCAAAGGGGAAGCGGCCGTCACAATGAGCAGTTCTTC
TRBV12-3/TRBV12-4,TRBJ1-2,few,.,CASSLISYGYTF,TGTGCCAGCAGTTTAATCTCTTATGGCTACACCTTC
TRBV7-9,TRBJ2-7,few,TRBD1,CASSGAGRGHYEQYF,TGTGCCAGCAGCGGGGCTGGCAGGGGGCACTACGAGCAGTACTTC
TRBV10-3,TRBJ2-3,.,.,CAISESKGDGTQYF,TGTGCCATCAGTGAGTCGAAAGGGGACGGCACGCAGTATTTT
TRBV6-5,TRBJ2-1,few,.,CASSYGGRKINEQFF,TGTGCCAGCAGTTACGGTGGGAGGAAGATAAATGAGCAGTTCTTC
TRBV7-3,TRBJ1-2,few,.,CASSFTGKEVGYTF,TGTGCCAGCAGCTTCACAGGGAAAGAGGTTGGCTACACCTTC
TRBV5-6,TRBJ1-5,.,TRBD1,CASSRGHGNQPQHF,TGTGCCAGCAGTAGGGGGCATGGCAATCAGCCCCAGCATTTT
TRBV6-6,TRBJ2-3,.,TRBD1,CASSVDARDREDF,TGTGCCAGCAGTGTAGATGCGAGGGACAGGGAGGATTTT
TRBV13,TRBJ1-1,few,.,CASSDGVDTEAFF,TGTGCCAGCAGCGACGGGGTGGACACTGAAGCTTTCTTT
TRBV5-6,TRBJ1-2,few,.,CASSGGPGYTF,TGTGCCAGCAGCGGGGGTCCCGGCTACACCTTC
TRBV29-1,TRBJ2-7,.,.,CSVEDRVSYEQYF,TGCAGCGTTGAAGACAGGGTTAGCTACGAGCAGTACTTC
TRBV19,TRBJ1-5,.,.,CASREVRNQPQHF,TGTGCCTCTCGGGAGGTCCGGAATCAGCCCCAGCATTTT
TRBV9,TRBJ2-2,.,.,CASSVAVGSPGELFF,TGTGCCAGCAGCGTAGCGGTAGGGTCTCCCGGGGAGCTGTTTTTT
TRBV9,TRBJ2-7,few,.,CASSVDLGPADEQYF,TGTGCCAGCAGCGTAGATTTGGGGCCTGCCGACGAGCAGTACTTC
TRBV27,TRBJ2-7,.,.,CASSTERFSYEQYF,TGTGCCAGCAGCACCGAACGGTTCTCCTACGAGCAGTACTTC
TRBV4-3,TRBJ2-7,few,TRBD2,CASSQGGLAGGEYF,TGCGCCAGCAGCCAAGGGGGGCTAGCGGGAGGGGAGTACTTC
TRBV6-6,TRBJ2-1,.,.,CASSEMRLDEQFF,TGTGCCAGCAGTGAGATGAGACTCGATGAGCAGTTCTTC
TRBV6-1,TRBJ1-5,.,TRBD1,CASSLTGDVNQPQHF,TGTGCCAGCAGTCTGACAGGGGATGTCAATCAGCCCCAGCATTTT
TRBV20-1,TRBJ1-4,.,.,CSALDFQGANEKLFF,TGCAGTGCCCTCGATTTCCAGGGAGCTAATGAAAAACTGTTTTTT
TRBV4-2,TRBJ2-5,.,TRBD2,CASSQVVREGGETQYF,TGTGCCAGCAGCCAAGTTGTCCGGGAGGGTGGTGAGACCCAGTACTTC
TRBV9,TRBJ1-1,.,.,CASSVGTGTEAFF,TGTGCCAGCAGCGTAGGGACGGGCACTGAAGCTTTCTTT
TRBV12-3/TRBV12-4,TRBJ1-5,few,.,CASSLSQGAPQHF,TGTGCCAGCAGTTTATCTCAGGGAGCGCCCCAGCATTTT
TRBV4-1,TRBJ2-6,few,.,CASSQGLVSGANVLTF,TGCGCCAGCAGCCAAGGTCTAGTCTCTGGGGCCAACGTCCTGACTTTC
TRBV20-1,TRBJ1-2,.,.,CSAQTGLNYGYTF,TGCAGTGCGCAGACAGGACTTAACTATGGCTACACCTTC
TRBV4-1,TRBJ2-5,few,TRBD1,CASSQHRGQETQYF,TGCGCCAGCAGCCAACACAGGGGCCAAGAGACCCAGTACTTC
TRBV6-2/TRBV6-3,TRBJ2-7,.,.,CASSLPSEQYF,TGTGCCAGCAGTTTGCCTTCGGAGCAGTACTTC
TRBV3-1,TRBJ2-7,.,TRBD2,CASSQRDYYEQYF,TGTGCCAGCAGCCAAAGGGACTATTACGAGCAGTACTTC
TRBV12-3/TRBV12-4,TRBJ2-1,few,.,CASRMRTDNYNEQFF,TGTGCCAGCAGGATGAGGACGGATAACTACAATGAGCAGTTCTTC
TRBV7-2,TRBJ2-7,.,TRBD1,CASSLGGTGGIYEQYF,TGTGCCAGCAGCTTAGGTGGGACAGGGGGCATCTACGAGCAGTACTTC
TRBV7-6,TRBJ2-2,.,.,CASSLAAPTTPTGELFF,TGTGCCAGCAGCTTAGCGGCCCCGACTACACCCACCGGGGAGCTGTTTTTT
TRBV27,TRBJ1-5,.,.,CASSLRGAGLPPNQPQHF,TGTGCCAGCAGTTTAAGGGGGGCAGGTCTTCCCCCCAATCAGCCCCAGCATTTT
TRBV11-3,TRBJ1-1,few,.,CASSLGRGTNTEAFF,TGTGCCAGCAGCTTAGGCAGAGGTACGAACACTGAAGCTTTCTTT
TRBV7-2,TRBJ1-6,few,.,CASSLAGRGHWKWNSPLHF,TGTGCCAGCAGCTTAGCGGGGAGGGGTCATTGGAAGTGGAATTCACCCCTCCACTTT
TRBV7-2,TRBJ2-3,.,.,CASSLETRTDTQYF,TGTGCCAGCAGCTTAGAAACCCGCACAGATACGCAGTATTTT
TRBV2,TRBJ2-5,.,.,CASRGQGKETQYF,TGTGCCAGCCGCGGGCAGGGAAAAGAGACCCAGTACTTC
TRBV7-9,TRBJ2-2,.,TRBD2,CASSFGTTAGGELFF,TGTGCCAGCAGCTTCGGGACTACCGCCGGAGGGGAGCTGTTTTTT
TRBV11-3,TRBJ2-2,.,TRBD1,CASSFGGTGFGELFF,TGTGCCAGCAGCTTCGGAGGGACAGGGTTCGGGGAGCTGTTTTTT
TRBV5-5,TRBJ1-3,.,.,CASSLVGTNSGNTIYF,TGTGCCAGCAGCTTGGTGGGCACCAACTCTGGAAACACCATATATTTT
TRBV7-9,TRBJ2-7,.,.,CASMGTEPYEQYF,TGTGCCAGCATGGGAACAGAACCCTACGAGCAGTACTTC
TRBV12-3/TRBV12-4,TRBJ2-2,.,TRBD1,CASSLYPGTEAGELFF,TGTGCCAGCAGTTTATATCCCGGGACAGAGGCCGGGGAGCTGTTTTTT